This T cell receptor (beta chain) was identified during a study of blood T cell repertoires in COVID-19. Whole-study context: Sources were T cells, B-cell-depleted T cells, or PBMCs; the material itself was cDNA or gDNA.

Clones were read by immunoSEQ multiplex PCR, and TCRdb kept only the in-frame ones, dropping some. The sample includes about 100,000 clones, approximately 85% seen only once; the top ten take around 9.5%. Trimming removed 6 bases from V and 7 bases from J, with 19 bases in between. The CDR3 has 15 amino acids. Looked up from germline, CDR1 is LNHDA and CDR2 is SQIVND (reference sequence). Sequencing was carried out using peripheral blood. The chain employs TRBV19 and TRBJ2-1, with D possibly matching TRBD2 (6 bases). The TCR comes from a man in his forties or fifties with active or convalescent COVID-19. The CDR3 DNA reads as TGTGCCAGTAGCCGGGGACTGGGGTTAGGGAATGAGCAGTTCTTC. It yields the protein CASSRGLGLGNEQFF.